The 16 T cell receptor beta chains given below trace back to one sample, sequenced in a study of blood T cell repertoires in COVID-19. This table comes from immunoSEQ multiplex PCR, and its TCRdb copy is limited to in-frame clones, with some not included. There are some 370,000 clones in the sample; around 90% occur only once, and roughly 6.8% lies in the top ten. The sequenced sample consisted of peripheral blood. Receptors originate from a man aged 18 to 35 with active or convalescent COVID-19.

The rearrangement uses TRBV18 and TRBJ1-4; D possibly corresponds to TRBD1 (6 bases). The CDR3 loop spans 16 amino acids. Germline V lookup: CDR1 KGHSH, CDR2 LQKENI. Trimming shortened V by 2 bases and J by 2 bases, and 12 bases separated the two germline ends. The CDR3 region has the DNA TGTGCCAGCTCACCAGGTTCGGGGGGCACTAATGAAAAACTGTTTTTT. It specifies CASSPGSGGTNEKLFF.

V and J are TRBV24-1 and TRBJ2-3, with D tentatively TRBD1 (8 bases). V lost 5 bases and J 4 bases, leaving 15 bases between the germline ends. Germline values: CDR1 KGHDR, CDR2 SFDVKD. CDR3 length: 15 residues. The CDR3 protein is CATSAHTGGADTQYF. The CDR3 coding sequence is TGTGCCACCAGTGCCCATACAGGGGGGGCAGATACGCAGTATTTT.

The CDR3 reads CASSLGGQGLWNQPQHF. The DNA for the CDR3 is TGTGCCAGCAGTTTGGGTGGACAGGGGCTGTGGAATCAGCCCCAGCATTTT. This rearrangement joins TRBV28 to TRBJ1-5; TRBD1 matches 9 bases. The V segment lost 3 bases and the J segment 4 bases; nucleotides outside the gene matches: 10. The length of the CDR3 is 17 residues. The germline V gene has CDR1 MDHEN and CDR2 SYDVKM.

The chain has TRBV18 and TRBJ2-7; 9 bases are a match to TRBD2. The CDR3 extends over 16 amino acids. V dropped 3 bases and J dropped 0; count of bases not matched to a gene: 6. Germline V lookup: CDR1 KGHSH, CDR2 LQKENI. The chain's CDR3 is CASSPIAGVNSYEQYF. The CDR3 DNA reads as TGTGCCAGCTCACCTATAGCGGGAGTTAACTCCTACGAGCAGTACTTC.

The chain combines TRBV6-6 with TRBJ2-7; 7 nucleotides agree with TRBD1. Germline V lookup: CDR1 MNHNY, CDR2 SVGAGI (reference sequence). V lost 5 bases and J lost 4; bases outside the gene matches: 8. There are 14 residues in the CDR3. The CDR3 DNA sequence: TGTGCCAGCAGTCCCCGACAGGGCCTTTACGAGCAGTACTTC. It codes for CASSPRQGLYEQYF.

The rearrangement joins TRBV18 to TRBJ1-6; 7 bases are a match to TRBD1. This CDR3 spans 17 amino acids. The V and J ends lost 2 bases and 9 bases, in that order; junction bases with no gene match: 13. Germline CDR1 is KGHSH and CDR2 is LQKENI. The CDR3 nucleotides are TGTGCCAGCTCACCAAGGAGAAATGAGGGGGCACCTTCACCCCTCCACTTT. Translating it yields CASSPRRNEGAPSPLHF. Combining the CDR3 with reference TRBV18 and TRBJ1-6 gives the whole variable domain NAGVMQNPRHLVRRRGQEARLRCSPMKGHSHVYWYRQLPEEGLKFMVYLQKENIIDESGMPKERFSAEFPKEGPSILRIQQVVRGDSAAYFCASSPRRNEGAPSPLHFGNGTRLTVT.

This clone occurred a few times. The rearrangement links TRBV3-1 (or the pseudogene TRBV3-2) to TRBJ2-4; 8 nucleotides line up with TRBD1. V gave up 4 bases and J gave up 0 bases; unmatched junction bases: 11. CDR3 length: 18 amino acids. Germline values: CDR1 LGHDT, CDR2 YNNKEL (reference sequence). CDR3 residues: CASSRTGCASLAKNIQYF. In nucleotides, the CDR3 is TGTGCCAGCAGCCGGACAGGGTGTGCGAGCCTAGCCAAAAACATTCAGTACTTC.

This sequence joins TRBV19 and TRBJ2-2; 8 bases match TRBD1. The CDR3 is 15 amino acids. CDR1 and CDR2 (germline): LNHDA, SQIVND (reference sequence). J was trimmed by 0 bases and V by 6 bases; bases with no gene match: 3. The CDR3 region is CASSGQGSNTGELFF. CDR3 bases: TGTGCCAGTAGCGGACAGGGCTCGAACACCGGGGAGCTGTTTTTT.

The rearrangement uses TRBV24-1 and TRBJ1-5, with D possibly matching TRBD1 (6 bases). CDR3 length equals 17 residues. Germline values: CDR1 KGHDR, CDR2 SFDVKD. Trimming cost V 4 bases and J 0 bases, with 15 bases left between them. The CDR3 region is CATSELQGPYSNQPQHF. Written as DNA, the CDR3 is TGTGCCACCAGTGAATTACAGGGTCCCTATAGCAATCAGCCCCAGCATTTT.

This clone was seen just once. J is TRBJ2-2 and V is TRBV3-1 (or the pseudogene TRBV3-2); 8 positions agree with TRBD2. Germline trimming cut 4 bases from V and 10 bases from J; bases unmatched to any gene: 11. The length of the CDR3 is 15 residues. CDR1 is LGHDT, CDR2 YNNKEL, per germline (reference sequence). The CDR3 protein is CASSPPFGGAVELFF. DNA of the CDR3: TGTGCCAGCAGCCCCCCTTTCGGGGGGGCCGTGGAGCTGTTTTTT.

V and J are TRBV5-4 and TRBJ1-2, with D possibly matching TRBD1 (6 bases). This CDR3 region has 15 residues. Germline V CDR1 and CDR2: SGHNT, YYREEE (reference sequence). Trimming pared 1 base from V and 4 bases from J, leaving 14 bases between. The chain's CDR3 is CASSLRSGDGYGYTF. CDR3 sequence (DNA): TGTGCCAGCAGCTTGCGTTCAGGGGACGGCTATGGCTACACCTTC.

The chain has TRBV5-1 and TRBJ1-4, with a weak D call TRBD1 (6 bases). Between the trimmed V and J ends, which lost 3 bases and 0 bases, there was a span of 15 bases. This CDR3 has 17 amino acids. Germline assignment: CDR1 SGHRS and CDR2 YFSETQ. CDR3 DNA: TGCGCCAGCAGCTGGAAACCGGACAGAGCAACTAATGAAAAACTGTTTTTT. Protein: CASSWKPDRATNEKLFF.

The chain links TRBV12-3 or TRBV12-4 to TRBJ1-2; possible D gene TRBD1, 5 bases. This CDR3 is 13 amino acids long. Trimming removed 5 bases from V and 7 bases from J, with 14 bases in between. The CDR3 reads CASSPTGGFGYTF. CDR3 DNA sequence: TGTGCCAGCAGTCCCACAGGCGGCTTTGGCTACACCTTC.

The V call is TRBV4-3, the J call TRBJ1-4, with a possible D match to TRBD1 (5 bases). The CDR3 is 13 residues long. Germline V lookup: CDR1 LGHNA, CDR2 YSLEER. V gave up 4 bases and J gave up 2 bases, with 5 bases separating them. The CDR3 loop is CASSRQTNEKLFF. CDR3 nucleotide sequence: TGCGCCAGCAGCCGACAGACTAATGAAAAACTGTTTTTT.

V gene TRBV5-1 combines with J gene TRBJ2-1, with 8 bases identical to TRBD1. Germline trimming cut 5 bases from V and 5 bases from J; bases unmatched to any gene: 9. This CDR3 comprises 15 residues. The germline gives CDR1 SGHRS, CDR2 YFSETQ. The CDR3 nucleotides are TGCGCCAGCAGGTCCGGAGGACAGGGACACAATGAGCAGTTCTTC. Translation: CASRSGGQGHNEQFF.

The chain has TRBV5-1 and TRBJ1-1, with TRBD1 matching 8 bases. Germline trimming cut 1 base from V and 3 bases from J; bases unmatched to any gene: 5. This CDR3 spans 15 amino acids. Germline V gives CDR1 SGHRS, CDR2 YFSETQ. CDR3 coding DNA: TGCGCCAGCAGCTTGACCCAGGGGGCTCACACTGAAGCTTTCTTT. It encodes CASSLTQGAHTEAFF. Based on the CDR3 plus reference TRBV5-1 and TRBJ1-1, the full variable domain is KAGVTQTPRYLIKTRGQQVTLSCSPISGHRSVSWYQQTPGQGLQFLFEYFSETQRNKGNFPGRFSGRQFSNSRSEMNVSTLELGDSALYLCASSLTQGAHTEAFFGQGTRLTVV.